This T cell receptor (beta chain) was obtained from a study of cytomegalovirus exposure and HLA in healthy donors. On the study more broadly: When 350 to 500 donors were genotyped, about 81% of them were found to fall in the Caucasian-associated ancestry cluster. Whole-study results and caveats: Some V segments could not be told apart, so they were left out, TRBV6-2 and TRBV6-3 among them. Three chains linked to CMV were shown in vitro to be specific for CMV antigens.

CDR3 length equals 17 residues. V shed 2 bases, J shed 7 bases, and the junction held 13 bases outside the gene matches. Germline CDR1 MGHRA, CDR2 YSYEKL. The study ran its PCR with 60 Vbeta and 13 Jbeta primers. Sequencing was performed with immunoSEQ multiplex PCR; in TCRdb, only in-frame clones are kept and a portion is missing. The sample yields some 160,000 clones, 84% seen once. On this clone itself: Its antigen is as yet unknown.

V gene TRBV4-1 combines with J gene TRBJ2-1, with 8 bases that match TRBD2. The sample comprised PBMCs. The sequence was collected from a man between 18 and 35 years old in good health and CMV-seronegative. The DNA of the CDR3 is TGCGCCAGCAGCCAACCCAGGGGCGGGGGGCCGGGAAATGAGCAGTTCTTC. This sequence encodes CASSQPRGGGPGNEQFF.